This TCR beta chain was captured by sequencing in a study of radiotherapy plus CTLA-4 blockade in lung cancer. Regarding the study as a whole: Among reported predictors of response, early blood T cell clone dynamics with interferon-beta performed best. The study found tumor-derived TCR clones expanded in blood after radiotherapy plus ipilimumab.

As concerns this clone: Its antigen is not known.

Looked up from germline, CDR1 is SQVTM and CDR2 is ANQGSEA. The CDR3 length is 12 residues. V lost 5 bases and J 5 bases, leaving 10 bases between the germline ends. Measured with immunoSEQ multiplex PCR; TCRdb has only the in-frame clones, and not every one. The sample shows roughly 66,000 clones, about 85% of them seen only once. Here the sequenced sample was peripheral blood, taken from a patient treated with radiotherapy plus ipilimumab. This chain links TRBV29-1 with TRBJ2-1; weak D call: TRBD1 (5 bases). The clonotype originates from a human donor with non-small cell lung cancer who had a partial response to radiotherapy plus ipilimumab. CDR3 DNA: TGCAGCGTTAAGGCAGGGCACAATGAGCAGTTCTTC. It is translated as CSVKAGHNEQFF.